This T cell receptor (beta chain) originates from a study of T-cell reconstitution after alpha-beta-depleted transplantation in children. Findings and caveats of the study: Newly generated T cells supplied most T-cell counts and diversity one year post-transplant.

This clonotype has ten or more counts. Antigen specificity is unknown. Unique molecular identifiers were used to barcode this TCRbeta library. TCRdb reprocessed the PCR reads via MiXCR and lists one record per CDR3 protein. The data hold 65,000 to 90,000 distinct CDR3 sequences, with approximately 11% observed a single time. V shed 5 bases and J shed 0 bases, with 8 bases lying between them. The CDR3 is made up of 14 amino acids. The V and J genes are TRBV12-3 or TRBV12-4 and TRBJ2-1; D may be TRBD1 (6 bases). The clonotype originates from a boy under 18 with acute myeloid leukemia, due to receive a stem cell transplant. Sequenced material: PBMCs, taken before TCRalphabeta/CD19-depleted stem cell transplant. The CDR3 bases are TGTGCCAGCAGTACGGACAGCTCCTACAATGAGCAGTTCTTC. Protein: CASSTDSSYNEQFF.